The 11 T cell receptor beta chains reported below all come from one sample, sequenced in a study of cytomegalovirus exposure and HLA in healthy donors. Clones were sequenced by immunoSEQ multiplex PCR, and TCRdb holds only the in-frame ones, with some missing. The sample includes some 170,000 clones, approximately 80% of them seen just once. The sample comprised PBMCs. The receptors come from a young man in good health and CMV-seropositive.

This clone has only one observation. J is TRBJ2-3 and V is TRBV5-1; 7 bases match TRBD2. Germline trimming cut 4 bases from V and 6 bases from J; bases unmatched to any gene: 14. Germline assignment: CDR1 SGHRS and CDR2 YFSETQ. This CDR3 has 16 amino acids. Written as DNA, the CDR3 is TGCGCCAGCAGCCTCGAAAAGCGGGGAACCAGGGATACGCAGTATTTT. This gives the protein CASSLEKRGTRDTQYF.

J is TRBJ2-1 and V is TRBV29-1; 12 nucleotides line up with TRBD1. From germline, CDR1 is SQVTM and CDR2 ANQGSEA. This CDR3 is 14 amino acids long. V was pared by 7 bases and J by 7 bases, with 8 bases of the junction left unmatched. CDR3 protein: CSARDRGRWNEQFF. CDR3 nucleotide sequence: TGCAGCGCCAGGGACAGGGGGCGATGGAATGAGCAGTTCTTC.

The chain couples TRBV6-6 to TRBJ1-5; the match to TRBD1 covers 9 bases. Germline CDR1 is MNHNY and CDR2 is SVGAGI (reference sequence). This CDR3 spans 12 amino acids. The V segment lost 9 bases and the J segment 8 bases; nucleotides outside the gene matches: 5. For the CDR3, the DNA is TGTGCCAGTGACCGGGACAGGGAGCCCCAGCATTTT. This gives the protein CASDRDREPQHF.

This chain joins TRBV4-3 and TRBJ2-1, with 9 bases lining up with TRBD1. Germline V gene data show CDR1 as LGHNA and CDR2 as YSLEER. The CDR3 length is 16 residues. The ends lost 0 bases at V and 8 bases at J; junction bases unmatched: 8. The CDR3 region is CASSQERYRGRDEQFF. In DNA, the CDR3 is TGCGCCAGCAGCCAAGAGCGGTACAGGGGGCGAGATGAGCAGTTCTTC.

The CDR3 DNA sequence: TGTGCCAGCAGTGAGGGACAGATAATGAACACTGAAGCTTTCTTT. Amino acids: CASSEGQIMNTEAFF. The rearrangement joins TRBV6-1 to TRBJ1-1; 7 nucleotides agree with TRBD1. The germline V gene encodes CDR1 MNHNS and CDR2 SASEGT. The CDR3 is 15 residues long. V was clipped by 3 bases and J by 0 bases; unmatched bases: 4.

This clone was counted between two and nine times. An end of the junction differs from the germline gene, which may be a read error. This chain links TRBV27 with TRBJ2-1, with 8 bases identical to TRBD2. Germline V gene lookup returns CDR1 MNHEY and CDR2 SMNVEV (reference sequence). This CDR3 has 16 amino acids. The CDR3: CASSPPGLVSNNEQFF. The CDR3 nucleotides are TGTGCCAGCAGTCCTCCGGGACTAGTCTCCAACAATGAGCAGTTCTTC.

The rearrangement uses TRBV11-2 and TRBJ1-6, with D possibly being TRBD1 (6 bases). This CDR3 comprises 14 residues. CDR1 SGHAT and CDR2 FQNNGV come from the germline V gene. Trimming cost V 7 bases and J 3 bases, with 10 bases left between them. Here the CDR3 DNA reads TGTGCCAGCACCCCGGACAGCTATAATTCACCCCTCCACTTT. Its protein product is CASTPDSYNSPLHF.

The gene calls are TRBV11-2 and TRBJ1-4; D ambiguous. The germline V and J ends were trimmed by 1 base and 8 bases, with 20 bases remaining between them. CDR1 is SGHAT and CDR2 is FQNNGV in the germline V gene. The CDR3 is made up of 17 amino acids. The CDR3 DNA is TGTGCCAGCAGCTTAGGCAATGCGCTTGGTAGTCCCGAAAAACTGTTTTTT. Amino acid sequence: CASSLGNALGSPEKLFF.

The chain combines TRBV7-9 with TRBJ2-7; 11 bases map to TRBD2. Germline V lookup: CDR1 SEHNR, CDR2 FQNEAQ (reference sequence). The CDR3 loop spans 16 amino acids. V shed 4 bases and J 2 bases; nucleotides not matched to a gene: 7. The DNA for the CDR3 is TGTGCCAGCAGCTCACCTAGGGGACTAGCGGCCTACGAGCAGTACTTC. This encodes CASSSPRGLAAYEQYF.

The chain links TRBV5-5 to TRBJ2-5, with D possibly matching TRBD2 (5 bases). The CDR3 is 16 amino acids. Trimming shortened V by 6 bases and J by 3 bases, and 21 bases separated the two germline ends. Germline CDR1 is SGHKS and CDR2 is YYEKEE (reference sequence). The chain's CDR3 is CASTRTWATGKETQYF. CDR3 DNA: TGTGCCAGCACCCGGACTTGGGCTACGGGGAAAGAGACCCAGTACTTC.

V gene TRBV6-5 combines with J gene TRBJ2-7; 9 bases map to TRBD1. Per the germline V gene, CDR1 is MNHEY and CDR2 is SVGAGI. CDR3 size: 15 residues. V lost 5 bases, J lost 0 bases, and 5 bases stayed unmatched. The CDR3 DNA follows: TGTGCCAGCAGTAAACAGGGGGCGGCCTCCTACGAGCAGTACTTC. Amino acids: CASSKQGAASYEQYF.